The sequence of this T cell receptor (beta chain) was determined in a study of cytomegalovirus exposure and HLA in healthy donors. When sampled, the donors appeared nominally healthy, though they likely had unrecorded immune exposures. The PCR had 60 Vbeta and 13 Jbeta primers. The data were produced by immunoSEQ multiplex PCR, yet TCRdb's version contains in-frame clones alone and is incomplete. The sample holds some 200,000 clones, over 9.5% seen once. This clone came up a few times. The receptor was derived from a man aged 45-60 years in good health and CMV-seropositive. Input material: PBMCs.

The CDR3 sequence: CASSYSPGVSYGYTF. CDR3 bases: TGTGCCAGCAGTTACTCCCCGGGGGTCAGCTATGGCTACACCTTC. The rearrangement joins TRBV6-5 to TRBJ1-2, with D possibly matching TRBD1 (5 bases). Germline V gene sequence: CDR1 MNHEY, CDR2 SVGAGI. The CDR3 extends over 15 amino acids. The V and J ends lost 0 bases and 4 bases respectively, with 12 bases between them.